Presented here are 5 T cell receptor beta chains from one specimen sequenced in a study of blood T cell repertoires in COVID-19 (dated by TCRdb to the early 2020s). The receptor library was made with the immunoSEQ multiplex PCR assay. TCRdb retrieved this table from immuneACCESS and kept in-frame rearrangements only. Not all clones are present; in checked studies, unresolved V genes account for under half, and no reason is known for the remainder. The sample table shows about 240,000 clones, and roughly 79% are seen once. The biggest ten clones account for around 7.5% of the sample. The sample consisted of peripheral blood. The receptors were gathered from an elderly woman with COVID-19, enrolled during active disease.

The CDR3 loop reads CSVADSRNTIYF. In DNA form, the CDR3 reads TGCAGCGTCGCGGACAGTCGAAACACCATATATTTT. The rearrangement links TRBV29-1 to TRBJ1-3; D perhaps matches TRBD1 (6 bases). V dropped 6 bases and J dropped 5 bases, with 11 bases sitting between them. CDR1 SQVTM and CDR2 ANQGSEA come from the germline V gene. The CDR3 has 12 amino acids.

The chain employs TRBV6-1 and TRBJ1-1; TRBD1 aligns across 10 bases. Germline trimming cut 4 bases from V and 5 bases from J; bases unmatched to any gene: 10. Per germline, CDR1 MNHNS and CDR2 SASEGT. The CDR3 is made up of 16 amino acids. CDR3 region: CASSASSTGGGTEAFF. The CDR3 bases are TGTGCCAGCAGTGCCAGCTCGACAGGGGGCGGGACTGAAGCTTTCTTT.

About this clone itself: One end of the junction is discordant with germline, which a read error may explain. The rearrangement uses TRBV18 and TRBJ1-1; the D is unclear. Germline V gene sequence: CDR1 KGHSH, CDR2 LQKENI. The CDR3 covers 13 residues. CDR3 residues: CASSAPPGTEAFF. CDR3 coding DNA: TGTGCCAGCTCAGCACCCCCGGGGACTGAAGCTTTCTTT. Full variable domain (outside the CDR3, taken from reference TRBV18 and TRBJ1-1): NAGVMQNPRHLVRRRGQEARLRCSPMKGHSHVYWYRQLPEEGLKFMVYLQKENIIDESGMPKERFSAEFPKEGPSILRIQQVVRGDSAAYFCASSAPPGTEAFFGQGTRLTVV.

The chain recombines TRBV18 with TRBJ2-1; D remains unclear. V was pared by 6 bases and J by 9 bases, with 12 bases between. The CDR3 totals 12 residues. Germline V lookup: CDR1 KGHSH, CDR2 LQKENI. CDR3 bases: TGTGCCAGCTCGCCTACCCGGAGTGAGCAGTTCTTC. Translated: CASSPTRSEQFF.

This sequence joins TRBV5-1 and TRBJ2-1; 12 bases map to TRBD2. Germline values: CDR1 SGHRS, CDR2 YFSETQ. Losses at the gene ends were 5 bases for V and 6 bases for J; bases not matched to a gene: 6. The CDR3 is made up of 15 amino acids. This CDR3 reads CASSSGLAGTNEQFF. As DNA, the CDR3 is TGCGCCAGCAGTTCTGGACTAGCGGGAACCAATGAGCAGTTCTTC.